The TCR beta chain described here comes from a study of blood T cell repertoires in COVID-19. Study-wide context: COVID-19 samples collected from the United States, Italy and Spain covered acute and convalescent phases. PBMCs, B-cell-depleted T cells, or T cells provided the cDNA or gDNA that made up the material.

Trimming stripped 0 bases from V and 5 bases from J, with 7 bases between. The germline CDR1 and CDR2 sequences are MGHRA and YSYEKL. The CDR3 sequence is 13 residues long. Per the original methods: Reference gene primer amplification gave nucleated cell count estimates. Measured with immunoSEQ multiplex PCR; TCRdb has only the in-frame clones, and not every one. The D gene and trimming were derived from the DNA, and the V and J assignments and clone size from that table. The data contain approximately 290,000 clones, approximately 90% of them singletons. Sequenced: peripheral blood. The TCR sequence derives from a woman aged 60-70 years with acute or convalescent COVID-19. The chain employs TRBV4-1 and TRBJ1-1; D not resolved. The chain's CDR3 is CASSQEEVTEAFF. The CDR3 nucleotides are TGCGCCAGCAGCCAAGAAGAGGTTACTGAAGCTTTCTTT.